One T cell receptor (beta chain) is described in this entry. Its cognate antigen is unknown. This specimen belongs to a study of T cell responses to AZD1222 COVID-19 vaccine. Overall study context: It was second doses at about 4 or about 12 weeks that were pooled.

Profiling relied on immunoSEQ multiplex PCR, and the TCRdb table lists in-frame clones only, not all of them. The sample holds 150,000 to 200,000 clones; 90% to 95% are singletons and the top ten take about 0.9%. Study-wide results and limits: Once two AZD1222 doses were given, Spike-specific TCR breadth and depth went up. Among the donors, most were white British and more were female, and clonal diversity was possibly underestimated. Across the whole spike, CD4 TCRs peaked at regions 160-218 and 743-854.

This sequence originates from an adult in good health. The starting material was peripheral blood, obtained on day 0 of AZD1222 vaccination.

The CDR3 reads CASSPDAGRVKLFF. The CDR3 DNA follows: TGTGCCAGCAGCCCGGACGCCGGGCGTGTAAAACTGTTTTTT. The chain recombines TRBV18 with TRBJ1-4; D not certain. The CDR3 spans 14 residues. In germline, CDR1 is KGHSH, CDR2 LQKENI. The V and J ends lost 8 bases and 10 bases respectively, with 20 bases between them. Using reference TRBV18 and TRBJ1-4 for the parts outside the CDR3, the full variable domain is NAGVMQNPRHLVRRRGQEARLRCSPMKGHSHVYWYRQLPEEGLKFMVYLQKENIIDESGMPKERFSAEFPKEGPSILRIQQVVRGDSAAYFCASSPDAGRVKLFFGSGTQLSVL.